The 20 T cell receptor beta chains listed next were all sequenced from one sample in a study of T-cell reconstitution after alpha-beta-depleted transplantation in children. Unique molecular identifiers were built into the TCRbeta library. MiXCR, applied by TCRdb to the PCR reads, yields one record per CDR3 protein. This sample has 450,000 to 500,000 distinct CDR3 sequences; around 13% occur once, and the top ten carry around 5.6%. The sample here was PBMCs from the stem cell graft donor, taken from the stem cell graft. These receptors were obtained from a human donor who donated a stem cell graft to a child with combined immunodeficiency.

This clonotype came up many times. The chain uses TRBV12-3 or TRBV12-4 and TRBJ2-2; 12 bases are a match to TRBD2. This CDR3 has 17 amino acids. Trimming took 5 bases from V and 4 from J; bases not matched to a gene: 8. For the CDR3, the DNA is TGTGCCAGCAGTGTAAGCTGGACTAGCGGGGCCACCGGGGAGCTGTTTTTT. It specifies CASSVSWTSGATGELFF.

V gene TRBV18 combines with J gene TRBJ2-7, with D perhaps TRBD2 (6 bases). Germline CDR1 KGHSH, CDR2 LQKENI. The germline V and J ends were trimmed by 6 bases and 3 bases, with 15 bases remaining between them. The CDR3 sequence is 14 residues long. CDR3 region: CASSAGRSVYEQYF. DNA for the CDR3: TGTGCCAGCTCCGCGGGGCGGAGCGTCTACGAGCAGTACTTC.

A few counts support this clonotype. This chain connects TRBV15 to TRBJ1-5; D is uncertain. Trimming took 0 bases from V and 6 from J, leaving 12 bases between them. The CDR3 loop spans 15 amino acids. Looked up from germline, CDR1 is LNHNV and CDR2 is YYDKDF (reference sequence). CDR3 DNA sequence: TGTGCCACCAGCAGAGATCTAGGGTACCTTCAGCCCCAGCATTTT. It codes for CATSRDLGYLQPQHF.

This clonotype was detected a few times. This chain links TRBV6-7 with TRBJ2-1, with D uncertain. TRBV6-7 is an open reading frame, and its role is uncertain. The CDR3 extends over 14 amino acids. V was shortened by 4 bases and J by 7 bases, with 14 bases between the two germline ends. The CDR3 DNA reads TGTGCCAGCAGTTCCGGATTCTGGGTTAATGAGCAGTTCTTC. Protein product: CASSSGFWVNEQFF.

The rearrangement uses TRBV30 and TRBJ2-7, with D perhaps matching TRBD2 (6 bases). CDR3 length: 14 amino acids. With 0 bases removed from V and 3 bases from J, the gap between germline ends came to 12 bases. The germline V gene has CDR1 GTSNPN and CDR2 SVGIG (reference sequence). As DNA, the CDR3 is TGTGCCTGGAGTGTAGGAGGGCACCTCTACGAGCAGTACTTC. Protein sequence: CAWSVGGHLYEQYF.

The table lists this clonotype with many counts. The chain employs TRBV7-2 and TRBJ1-2, with D uncertain. This CDR3 region has 10 residues. Germline values: CDR1 SGHTA, CDR2 FQGNSA. The V and J ends lost 5 bases and 5 bases respectively, with 3 bases between them. The CDR3 region is CASSAYGYTF. The CDR3 bases are TGTGCCAGCAGCGCGTATGGCTACACCTTC.

This clonotype was counted many times. This chain uses TRBV4-3 with TRBJ2-1; tentatively, D is TRBD2 (6 bases). The CDR3 covers 18 residues. Trimming shortened V by 1 base and J by 4 bases, and 20 bases separated the two germline ends. The germline V gene has CDR1 LGHNA and CDR2 YSLEER. CDR3 DNA: TGCGCCAGCAGCCAAGGAACCGGGGGTGGGAGCGGATACAATGAGCAGTTCTTC. Translation gives CASSQGTGGGSGYNEQFF.

The V and J genes are TRBV9 and TRBJ2-1; 10 bases match TRBD2. Germline CDR1 is SGDLS and CDR2 is YYNGEE. This CDR3 is built from 13 residues. Trimming removed 5 bases from V and 8 bases from J; junction bases left unmatched: 4. The CDR3 loop is CASSPSGSYEQFF. CDR3 in DNA: TGTGCCAGCAGTCCTAGCGGGAGCTATGAGCAGTTCTTC.

J is TRBJ2-5 and V is TRBV6-2 or TRBV6-3, with D possibly TRBD1 on 6 matching bases. The V and J ends lost 5 bases and 1 base respectively, with 11 bases between them. CDR1 is MNHEY and CDR2 is SVGEGT in the germline V gene. There are 14 residues in the CDR3. The CDR3 here is CASSRDNSQETQYF. In nucleotides, the CDR3 is TGTGCCAGCAGTAGGGACAACAGCCAAGAGACCCAGTACTTC.

This clonotype was counted many times. V is TRBV20-1 and J is TRBJ2-3; no reliable D call. Germline CDR1 DFQATT, CDR2 SNEGSKA (reference sequence). This CDR3 has 14 residues. V was trimmed by 0 bases and J by 4 bases, leaving 11 bases between them. This CDR3 is CSARDLGLPDTQYF. Written as DNA, the CDR3 is TGCAGTGCTAGAGATTTGGGCCTACCAGATACGCAGTATTTT.

This clonotype was counted at least ten times. The rearrangement links TRBV11-1 to TRBJ2-5; 9 nucleotides agree with TRBD2. Germline V gene lookup returns CDR1 SGHAT and CDR2 FQDESV (reference sequence). CDR3 length: 15 amino acids. Losses at the gene ends were 2 bases for V and 2 bases for J; bases not matched to a gene: 3. The CDR3 DNA reads as TGTGCCAGCAGCTTACTAGCGGGACCTCAAGAGACCCAGTACTTC. This encodes CASSLLAGPQETQYF.

This clonotype was counted between two and nine times. This sequence joins TRBV7-2 and TRBJ2-1, with a possible D match to TRBD1 (6 bases). This CDR3 has 13 amino acids. Germline loops: CDR1 SGHTA, CDR2 FQGNSA. Trimming cost V 1 base and J 9 bases, with 10 bases left between them. DNA for the CDR3: TGTGCCAGCAGCTTAGGGGGGCGTACTGAGCAGTTCTTC. It encodes CASSLGGRTEQFF.

The rearrangement uses TRBV9 and TRBJ1-2, with TRBD1 matching over 7 bases. V was pared by 0 bases and J by 4 bases, with 12 bases of the junction left unmatched. The CDR3 runs to 17 residues. Germline CDR1 and CDR2: SGDLS and YYNGEE. CDR3 in amino acids: CASSVGGGNRGGYGYTF. CDR3 in DNA: TGTGCCAGCAGCGTAGGAGGAGGTAACAGGGGAGGCTATGGCTACACCTTC.

This clonotype was seen a handful of times. The rearrangement uses TRBV11-3 and TRBJ2-2, with TRBD2 matching 10 bases. Germline CDR1 and CDR2: SGHNT and YENEEA. J lost 5 bases, V lost 4 bases, and 4 bases had no gene match. This CDR3 spans 15 amino acids. DNA of the CDR3: TGTGCCAGCAGCTCTTTGACTAGCGGGACCGGGGAGCTGTTTTTT. Translated: CASSSLTSGTGELFF.

This clonotype has just a few counts. This chain connects TRBV27 to TRBJ1-4; TRBD1 matches 9 bases. In germline, CDR1 is MNHEY, CDR2 SMNVEV (reference sequence). The CDR3 loop spans 15 amino acids. The J segment lost 10 bases and the V segment lost 8 bases, leaving 14 bases of the junction unmatched. CDR3 in DNA: TGTGCCAGCGGACCGGGGACAGGGAAAGGAAGAAAACTGTTTTTT. Its translation is CASGPGTGKGRKLFF.

This clonotype was seen more than once but under ten times. This rearrangement joins TRBV4-2 to TRBJ2-7; 9 bases agree with TRBD1. From germline, CDR1 is LGHNA and CDR2 YNFKEQ. J lost 0 bases, V lost 2 bases, and 5 bases had no gene match. This CDR3 spans 16 amino acids. CDR3 sequence (DNA): TGTGCCAGCAGCCAAAGGGGGACAGGGAGCTCCTACGAGCAGTACTTC. The encoded protein is CASSQRGTGSSYEQYF.

CDR3 residues: CASSERVMSYEQYF. The CDR3, as DNA: TGTGCCAGCAGCGAGCGGGTCATGAGCTACGAGCAGTACTTC. V is TRBV9 and J is TRBJ2-7, with D possibly TRBD2 on 6 matching bases. Germline loops: CDR1 SGDLS, CDR2 YYNGEE. Trimming removed 3 bases at V and 3 bases at J, with 13 bases between. This CDR3 contains 14 residues.

The chain recombines TRBV7-3 with TRBJ2-3, with D maybe TRBD2 (5 bases). Trimming cost V 8 bases and J 0 bases, with 15 bases left between them. Germline CDR1 SGHTA, CDR2 FQGTGA. The CDR3 length is 15 residues. The DNA of the CDR3 is TGTGCCAGCGGCCTAAAGCGGTCTAGCACAGATACGCAGTATTTT. Amino acid sequence: CASGLKRSSTDTQYF.

This clonotype was counted at least ten times. This chain uses TRBV29-1 with TRBJ1-2; 10 positions agree with TRBD1. The ends lost 6 bases at V and 5 bases at J; junction bases unmatched: 9. The length of the CDR3 is 14 residues. Germline V gene sequence: CDR1 SQVTM, CDR2 ANQGSEA. CDR3: CSVGGTGDPYGYTF. The DNA for the CDR3 is TGCAGCGTGGGAGGGACAGGGGACCCTTATGGCTACACCTTC.

The CDR3: CASSLGWQGLTDTQYF. In DNA, the CDR3 is TGTGCCAGCAGCTTAGGGTGGCAGGGGCTGACAGATACGCAGTATTTT. The rearrangement uses TRBV11-2 and TRBJ2-3, with D tentatively TRBD1 (6 bases). Germline CDR1 SGHAT, CDR2 FQNNGV. The CDR3 loop spans 16 amino acids. V lost 1 base and J 3 bases, leaving 14 bases between the germline ends.